The 20 T cell receptor beta chains below were found in one sample sequenced in a study of regulatory T cells. Study-level points and caveats: Hydrophobic residues at CDR3 positions 6 and 7 were enriched in conventional CD4+ T cells of CD3G-deficient patients.

Antigens of these TCRs are unknown. Primers: 52 TRBV forward and 13 TRBJ reverse. Repertoires were generated with immunoSEQ multiplex PCR, while TCRdb's copy carries only in-frame clones and drops some. The table records approximately 29,000 clones, approximately 93% of them present only once. Source material: conventional CD4+ T cells sorted from blood. The source is a child aged 2-15 years with CD3G deficiency.

Here the CDR3 reads CASSSGTSGSNYEQYF. In nucleotides, the CDR3 is TGTGCCAGCAGTAGTGGGACTAGCGGGAGTAACTACGAGCAGTACTTC. V and J are TRBV28 and TRBJ2-7; 14 bases fit TRBD2. The CDR3 runs to 16 residues. Germline V lookup: CDR1 MDHEN, CDR2 SYDVKM. Trimming cost V 5 bases and J 3 bases; bases outside gene matches: 6. The whole variable domain, filled in from reference TRBV28 and TRBJ2-7, reads DVKVTQSSRYLVKRTGEKVFLECVQDMDHENMFWYRQDPGLGLRLIYFSYDVKMKEKGDIPEGYSVSREKKERFSLILESASTNQTSMYLCASSSGTSGSNYEQYFGPGTRLTVT.

This chain connects TRBV11-2 to TRBJ2-7; no definite D call. Germline lookup yields CDR1 SGHAT and CDR2 FQNNGV. The CDR3 loop spans 14 amino acids. V lost 5 bases and J lost 5, with 16 bases in between. For the CDR3, the DNA is TGTGCCAGCAGCCCCGGACGCTGGGCGAACGAGCAGTACTTC. It yields the protein CASSPGRWANEQYF.

The chain links TRBV28 to TRBJ2-1; 14 nucleotides align to TRBD2. Germline V gene sequence: CDR1 MDHEN, CDR2 SYDVKM. Losses at the gene ends were 7 bases for V and 7 bases for J; bases not matched to a gene: 9. The CDR3 is 16 amino acids. The CDR3 DNA is TGTGCCAGCACCGCGGGGGGACTAGCGGGGGCAAATGAGCAGTTCTTC. Amino acid sequence: CASTAGGLAGANEQFF. The full variable domain, in which reference TRBV28 and TRBJ2-1 provide the parts outside the CDR3, is DVKVTQSSRYLVKRTGEKVFLECVQDMDHENMFWYRQDPGLGLRLIYFSYDVKMKEKGDIPEGYSVSREKKERFSLILESASTNQTSMYLCASTAGGLAGANEQFFGPGTRLTVL.

This clone was recorded once. The genes are TRBV7-8 and TRBJ2-7, with D tentatively TRBD1 or TRBD2 (7 bases each). Germline V gene sequence: CDR1 SGHVS, CDR2 FQNEAQ. The CDR3 runs to 16 residues. The V and J ends lost 5 bases and 1 base respectively, with 18 bases between them. This CDR3 is CASSLGGGQLSYEQYF. Written as DNA, the CDR3 is TGTGCCAGCAGCCTAGGGGGGGGACAGCTATCCTACGAGCAGTACTTC.

The chain recombines TRBV10-3 with TRBJ2-7, with D unclear. The ends were cut back, 3 bases at V and 8 bases at J, with 17 bases in the middle. CDR1 is ENHRY and CDR2 is SYGVKD in the germline V gene. The CDR3 extends over 14 amino acids. CDR3 nucleotides: TGTGCCATCAGTGATGGGCAACCCTTTTTGAAGCAGTACTTC. It specifies CAISDGQPFLKQYF.

The chain couples TRBV28 to TRBJ1-5; D might be TRBD1 (5 bases). V was clipped by 6 bases and J by 7 bases, with 10 bases between them. The CDR3 runs 12 residues. CDR1 is MDHEN and CDR2 is SYDVKM in the germline V gene. CDR3 sequence reads: CASSSQGQPQHF. As DNA, the CDR3 is TGTGCCAGCAGCAGTCAGGGCCAGCCCCAGCATTTT.

This chain connects TRBV5-1 to TRBJ2-6, with D perhaps TRBD2 (5 bases). The germline V gene has CDR1 SGHRS and CDR2 YFSETQ. The V and J ends lost 0 bases and 0 bases respectively, with 10 bases between them. The CDR3 sequence is 17 residues long. The CDR3 loop is CASSLGGSGSGANVLTF. CDR3 nucleotides: TGCGCCAGCAGCTTGGGCGGGTCGGGCTCTGGGGCCAACGTCCTGACTTTC. The whole variable domain, remainder taken from reference TRBV5-1 and TRBJ2-6, is KAGVTQTPRYLIKTRGQQVTLSCSPISGHRSVSWYQQTPGQGLQFLFEYFSETQRNKGNFPGRFSGRQFSNSRSEMNVSTLELGDSALYLCASSLGGSGSGANVLTFGAGSRLTVL.

This clone showed up just once. The chain has TRBV18 and TRBJ2-3; either TRBD1 or TRBD2 may supply D (5 bases each). Per the germline V gene, CDR1 is KGHSH and CDR2 is LQKENI. Trimming left V 4 bases short and J 6 bases short, with 11 bases between. The CDR3 is 13 residues long. In DNA, the CDR3 is TGTGCCAGCTCACGGGACCAGTCTGATACGCAGTATTTT. This codes for CASSRDQSDTQYF.

The chain joins TRBV6-1 to TRBJ1-2; no firm D call. The CDR3 has 14 residues. Trimming shortened V by 7 bases and J by 0 bases, and 12 bases separated the two germline ends. Germline CDR1 is MNHNS and CDR2 is SASEGT. The CDR3 DNA sequence: TGTGCCAGCACCTTTCAGCTGACTAACTATGGCTACACCTTC. It codes for CASTFQLTNYGYTF.

The chain is built from TRBV5-1 and TRBJ2-1; 7 nucleotides match TRBD1. CDR1 is SGHRS and CDR2 is YFSETQ in the germline V gene. Trimming at V came to 3 bases and at J to 4 bases, leaving 4 bases not matched to a gene. This CDR3 is built from 14 residues. CDR3 nucleotide sequence: TGCGCCAGCAGCTCGGGGACAGTATACAATGAGCAGTTCTTC. It translates to CASSSGTVYNEQFF.

The J gene is TRBJ2-2, the V gene TRBV5-1; no reliable D call. V dropped 4 bases and J dropped 2 bases, with 9 bases sitting between them. The CDR3 is 14 residues long. In germline, CDR1 is SGHRS, CDR2 YFSETQ. The DNA for the CDR3 is TGCGCCAGCAGCCCTAAAACCAACACCGGGGAGCTGTTTTTT. It codes for CASSPKTNTGELFF.

The chain carries TRBV11-2 and TRBJ2-1, with TRBD2 as a possible D gene (5 bases). CDR3 size: 11 residues. V shed 5 bases and J shed 6 bases, with 5 bases lying between them. Per the germline V gene, CDR1 is SGHAT and CDR2 is FQNNGV. The CDR3 coding sequence is TGTGCCAGCAGCCTAGCCAATGAGCAGTTCTTC. Translated: CASSLANEQFF. The variable domain in full, with the rest retrieved from reference TRBV11-2 and TRBJ2-1, is EAGVAQSPRYKIIEKRQSVAFWCNPISGHATLYWYQQILGQGPKLLIQFQNNGVVDDSQLPKDRFSAERLKGVDSTLKIQPAKLEDSAVYLCASSLANEQFFGPGTRLTVL.

The chain is built from TRBV28 and TRBJ2-3; D might be TRBD1 or TRBD2, each matching 5 bases. Trimming pared 6 bases from V and 2 bases from J, leaving 18 bases between. The germline V gene has CDR1 MDHEN and CDR2 SYDVKM. The CDR3 totals 16 residues. The CDR3 coding sequence is TGTGCCAGCAGCTATGCCGGGACCGGCGACACAGATACGCAGTATTTT. It translates to CASSYAGTGDTDTQYF. The full variable domain, rest sourced from reference TRBV28 and TRBJ2-3, is DVKVTQSSRYLVKRTGEKVFLECVQDMDHENMFWYRQDPGLGLRLIYFSYDVKMKEKGDIPEGYSVSREKKERFSLILESASTNQTSMYLCASSYAGTGDTDTQYFGPGTRLTVL.

The gene calls are TRBV4-1 and TRBJ1-2, with D possibly TRBD1 on 5 matching bases. V lost 3 bases, J lost 6 bases, and 11 bases lay in between. Germline assignment: CDR1 MGHRA and CDR2 YSYEKL. The CDR3 contains 13 residues. The CDR3: CASSHQGRDGYTF. In DNA form, the CDR3 reads TGCGCCAGCAGCCATCAGGGAAGGGATGGCTACACCTTC.

This clone is a singleton in its sample. The chain is built from TRBV5-1 and TRBJ2-3; 8 bases align to TRBD2. Trimming removed 4 bases from V and 4 bases from J; junction bases left unmatched: 8. The CDR3 has 15 amino acids. CDR1 and CDR2 (germline): SGHRS, YFSETQ. This CDR3 reads CASSLIGLAADTQYF. The DNA for the CDR3 is TGCGCCAGCAGCCTCATCGGACTAGCCGCAGATACGCAGTATTTT.

As concerns this clone: The germline gene is not matched at one end of the junction; a read error may be the cause. The V gene is TRBV15, the J gene TRBJ2-6; D is unresolved. Per germline, CDR1 LNHNV and CDR2 YYDKDF (reference sequence). The CDR3 has 16 amino acids. The CDR3 region is CVTSRDKSSGANVLTF. The DNA for the CDR3 is TGTGTCACCAGCAGAGATAAGAGCTCTGGGGCCAACGTCCTGACTTTC.

The chain links TRBV5-1 to TRBJ1-1; D is possibly TRBD1 (6 bases). The CDR3 covers 16 residues. Germline V gene lookup returns CDR1 SGHRS and CDR2 YFSETQ. The V gene lost 4 bases and the J gene lost 3 bases, with 19 bases spanning the gap. The CDR3 region has the DNA TGCGCCAGCAGCCGTGGGGGGGCCCGAGCTTACACTGAAGCTTTCTTT. Its protein product is CASSRGGARAYTEAFF.

The rearrangement uses TRBV5-1 and TRBJ2-3, with D uncertain. The V end was cut by 5 bases, the J end by 2 bases, with 12 bases between. The CDR3 has 14 residues. The germline gives CDR1 SGHRS, CDR2 YFSETQ. DNA for the CDR3: TGCGCCAGCAGTCTGGACGGAGTCACAGATACGCAGTATTTT. It translates to CASSLDGVTDTQYF.

The J gene is TRBJ2-3, the V gene TRBV5-1, with D tentatively TRBD2 (5 bases). CDR1 is SGHRS, CDR2 YFSETQ, per germline. V was clipped by 5 bases and J by 8 bases, with 18 bases between them. This CDR3 region has 14 residues. The CDR3 region is CASSPGGSIGTQYF. The CDR3 region has the DNA TGCGCCAGCAGTCCAGGTGGGAGCATTGGTACGCAGTATTTT.

The rearrangement links TRBV27 to TRBJ2-7; TRBD1 agrees at 10 bases. Germline trimming cut 4 bases from V and 3 bases from J; bases unmatched to any gene: 3. Germline assignment: CDR1 MNHEY and CDR2 SMNVEV (reference sequence). The CDR3 length is 14 residues. The CDR3 DNA follows: TGTGCCAGCAGTTCCGACAGGGGGCACTACGAGCAGTACTTC. Translating it yields CASSSDRGHYEQYF.